The clone carrying this T cell receptor (beta chain) turned up a few times. The sample originates from a study of human T cells and chemical hapten exposure. Germline V CDR1 and CDR2: SGHTA, FQGNSA. CDR3 length equals 15 residues. The junction had 6 bases not matched to a gene; V was cut back by 2 bases and J by 5 bases. The study's library attached unique molecular identifiers to single cDNA molecules. Each CDR3 protein gets one entry after TCRdb re-called the RACE reads with MiXCR. The sample records just under 350,000 distinct CDR3 sequences, approximately 6.3% being singletons. Noted time point: patch test 1, 2 weeks after DPC sensitization. Stated treatment: therapeutic diphenylcyclopropenone sensitization with weekly scalp DPC.

Sequencing used whole blood, obtained in connection with sensitization to the hapten diphenylcyclopropenone (DPC). The clonotype comes from a woman between 18 and 30 years old with alopecia areata. Some clones in this sample may be carry-over from other donors' samples. This sequence joins TRBV7-2 and TRBJ1-1; 9 bases match TRBD1. For the CDR3, the DNA is TGTGCCAGCAGCTTACCCCGGGACAGGGTGACTGAAGCTTTCTTT. Its translation is CASSLPRDRVTEAFF.